This TCR beta chain stems from a study of blood T cells in healthy people across ages. This clonotype was recorded only once. PCR was performed a second time for 7 to 11 cycles using a sample-barcoded 5' primer and a J-beta primer mix. Each of the cDNA molecules was tagged by a template-switch adaptor with 12 random nucleotides. Via MiXCR, TCRdb re-called the 5' RACE reads, giving one row per CDR3 protein. The sample shows around 710,000 distinct CDR3 sequences, roughly 43% of them seen only once. With V trimmed by 3 bases and J by 4 bases, 11 bases remained unmatched. The length of the CDR3 is 16 residues. CDR1 is DFQATT and CDR2 is SNEGSKA in the germline V gene (reference sequence).

This chain joins TRBV20-1 and TRBJ2-3; TRBD2 agrees at 9 bases. What was sequenced was blood. The receptor comes from a woman aged 55-75 years in good health. CDR3 loop: CSARRGGGGAPDTQYF. In DNA, the CDR3 is TGCAGTGCTAGGAGGGGCGGCGGGGGGGCGCCAGATACGCAGTATTTT.